This T cell receptor beta chain originates from a study of CD8 T cells in Susac syndrome. The V end was cut by 1 base, the J end by 10 bases, with 17 bases between. This CDR3 has 15 amino acids. Germline CDR1 reads SGHTA; CDR2 reads FQGNSA. The RNA, 0.5 to 1 ug, was put through reverse transcription using random hexamers. By means of immunoSEQ multiplex PCR, TCR beta CDR3 spanning 54 Vbeta and 13 Jbeta underwent amplification. TCRdb reanalysed the immunoSEQ multiplex PCR reads using MiXCR and keeps one entry per CDR3 protein. The sample holds some 110,000 distinct CDR3 sequences; just over 90% are singletons and the top ten take 0.25% to 0.35%. CD8+ and CD4+ T cells taken from blood had their TCR beta sequenced. The multiple sclerosis controls consisted of treatment-naive patients with relapsing-remitting disease, either stable or active.

The J gene is TRBJ2-1, the V gene TRBV7-2, with D possibly TRBD2 on 5 matching bases. The sample comprised CD8+ T cells from PBMCs. The receptor's source is a human donor with multiple sclerosis. The CDR3: CASSLVRSGITEQFF. The CDR3 bases are TGTGCCAGCAGCTTAGTCCGTTCCGGGATTACCGAGCAGTTCTTC.